This T cell receptor beta chain was identified in a study of blood T cell repertoires in COVID-19. Study summary: Collection of acute and convalescent COVID-19 samples took place in the United States, Italy and Spain. PBMCs, B-cell-depleted T cells, or T cells were the source of the cDNA or gDNA that made up the material.

CDR3 size: 13 residues. The V and J ends lost 5 bases and 7 bases respectively, with 12 bases between them. Original methodology: The authors estimated nucleated cell counts from reference gene primer amplification. Assay: immunoSEQ multiplex PCR; the TCRdb copy retains only in-frame clones and omits some. V and J calls and clone size are as listed in that table; D and trimming were resolved from the DNA. The sample records around 370,000 clones, around 87% being singletons. Sequencing was performed on peripheral blood. The clonotype comes from a man aged 18 to 30 with active or convalescent COVID-19. The genes are TRBV12-3 or TRBV12-4 and TRBJ2-1; maybe TRBD1 (6 bases). The CDR3 region is CASSLRTDNEQFF. DNA for the CDR3: TGTGCCAGCAGTCTTCGGACAGATAATGAGCAGTTCTTC.